This TCR beta chain was sequenced during a study of shared clonotypes between healthy human individuals. Terminally differentiated effector memory CD45RA+ cells were left out of the naive CD8 fraction, which was CD45RO-negative and positively selected for CCR7. With 0 bases removed from V and 2 bases from J, the gap between germline ends came to 15 bases. Per germline, CDR1 SGDLS and CDR2 YYNGEE. The CDR3 contains 16 residues. Repertoires were generated with immunoSEQ multiplex PCR, while TCRdb's copy carries only in-frame clones and drops some. The repertoire includes over 2 million clones, 85% to 95% of them detected once, and 0.85% to 1.3% sits in the top ten.

The TCR was taken from a young man in good health. The sample comprised naive CD8+ T cells sorted from blood. J is TRBJ2-7 and V is TRBV9, with D tentatively TRBD2 (7 bases). CDR3 sequence reads: CASSVARGANAYEQYF. The CDR3 DNA reads TGTGCCAGCAGCGTAGCTCGGGGGGCGAACGCCTACGAGCAGTACTTC.